This T cell receptor beta chain was obtained from a study of blood T cell repertoires in COVID-19. Study in general: The origin of the acute and convalescent COVID-19 samples was the United States, Italy and Spain.

The table came from immunoSEQ multiplex PCR; TCRdb's copy has only in-frame clones and leaves some out. The profile shows about 30,000 clones, more than 75% of them singletons. Trimming stripped 9 bases from V and 2 bases from J, with 11 bases between. The CDR3 spans 13 residues. Germline-derived CDR1 and CDR2 are KGHDR and SFDVKD. This chain joins TRBV24-1 and TRBJ2-3; the D gene is possibly TRBD2 (5 bases). The specimen sequenced was peripheral blood. The sequence was collected from a man older than 75 with acute or convalescent COVID-19. CDR3 amino acids: CATAPTNTDTQYF. For the CDR3, the DNA is TGTGCCACCGCTCCGACTAACACAGATACGCAGTATTTT.